The 20 T cell receptor beta chains presented below share a single source sample, sequenced in a study of T cell responses to AZD1222 COVID-19 vaccine. Profiled with immunoSEQ multiplex PCR; TCRdb holds only in-frame clones, not every one. Here the sample spans about 130,000 clones, nearly 95% being singletons. This specimen consisted of peripheral blood, obtained on day 0 of AZD1222 vaccination. These receptors all come from an adult in good health.

The chain employs TRBV19 and TRBJ2-2; D is perhaps TRBD2 (5 bases). Trimming took 3 bases from V and 6 from J, leaving 20 bases between them. CDR1 and CDR2 from the germline V gene are LNHDA and SQIVND (reference sequence). The CDR3 consists of 17 residues. The CDR3 reads CASSIGGPRRKAGELFF. The CDR3 bases are TGTGCCAGTAGTATTGGAGGACCTAGGCGTAAGGCCGGGGAGCTGTTTTTT.

The V and J genes are TRBV7-2 and TRBJ2-1; D uncertain. Trimming pared 1 base from V and 0 bases from J, leaving 10 bases between. This CDR3 region has 16 residues. Germline CDR1 reads SGHTA; CDR2 reads FQGNSA. CDR3: CASSLVVGSSYNEQFF. The DNA for the CDR3 is TGTGCCAGCAGCTTAGTGGTGGGCAGCTCCTACAATGAGCAGTTCTTC.

The chain is built from TRBV10-3 and TRBJ1-2, with D possibly TRBD1 on 6 matching bases. This CDR3 comprises 15 residues. Germline V lookup: CDR1 ENHRY, CDR2 SYGVKD. The V gene lost 0 bases and the J gene lost 5 bases, with 13 bases spanning the gap. The CDR3 sequence is CAISESFGQGYGYTF. The CDR3 nucleotides read TGTGCCATCAGTGAGTCTTTCGGGCAGGGGTATGGCTACACCTTC.

J is TRBJ2-2 and V is TRBV6-5; 9 bases match TRBD2. V lost 5 bases and J lost 4; bases outside the gene matches: 5. The CDR3 length is 15 residues. Germline CDR1 is MNHEY and CDR2 is SVGAGI. In DNA, the CDR3 is TGTGCCAGCAGTCTTCTAGCGGGACTCACCGGGGAGCTGTTTTTT. Amino acid sequence: CASSLLAGLTGELFF.

The chain recombines TRBV30 with TRBJ1-6; no definite D call. This CDR3 is built from 13 residues. V lost 0 bases to trimming and J lost 10 bases, with 10 bases between them. Germline V gives CDR1 GTSNPN, CDR2 SVGIG (reference sequence). CDR3 in amino acids: CAWSVRWESPLHF. CDR3 coding DNA: TGTGCCTGGAGTGTACGGTGGGAATCACCCCTCCACTTT.

The J gene is TRBJ1-2, the V gene TRBV11-2; 9 bases are a match to TRBD1. The germline CDR1 and CDR2 sequences are SGHAT and FQNNGV. There are 14 residues in the CDR3. Trimming removed 4 bases from V and 5 bases from J; junction bases left unmatched: 5. The CDR3 bases are TGTGCCAGCAGCTCCCGGGGGACAGGGTATGGCTACACCTTC. This codes for CASSSRGTGYGYTF. The complete variable domain, with remaining parts taken from reference TRBV11-2 and TRBJ1-2, reads EAGVAQSPRYKIIEKRQSVAFWCNPISGHATLYWYQQILGQGPKLLIQFQNNGVVDDSQLPKDRFSAERLKGVDSTLKIQPAKLEDSAVYLCASSSRGTGYGYTFGSGTRLTVV.

V is TRBV2 and J is TRBJ1-1; D gene unclear. Germline lookup yields CDR1 SNHLY and CDR2 FYNNEI. This CDR3 is built from 11 residues. Trimming removed 0 bases from V and 10 bases from J, with 6 bases in between. CDR3 in DNA: TGTGCCAGCAGTGAAGCCCGAGGAGCTTTCTTT. Protein product: CASSEARGAFF.

This clone was picked up one time. The chain uses TRBV19 and TRBJ1-1; D not resolved. CDR3 length: 13 amino acids. CDR1 and CDR2 from the germline V gene are LNHDA and SQIVND (reference sequence). The V end was cut by 7 bases, the J end by 5 bases, with 14 bases between. CDR3 loop: CASNAQFGTEAFF. The CDR3 DNA sequence: TGTGCCAGTAATGCTCAGTTCGGAACTGAAGCTTTCTTT.

The chain is built from TRBV6-5 and TRBJ1-1; D gene uncertain. Germline assignment: CDR1 MNHEY and CDR2 SVGAGI. V lost 0 bases and J lost 4, with 12 bases in between. The CDR3 extends over 15 amino acids. The CDR3 nucleotides are TGTGCCAGCAGTTACTCGGGCAGGTGGGGCACTGAAGCTTTCTTT. This codes for CASSYSGRWGTEAFF.

J is TRBJ2-7 and V is TRBV7-2; possibly TRBD1 or TRBD2 for D (5 bases each). This CDR3 is built from 14 residues. V dropped 2 bases and J dropped 1 base, with 9 bases sitting between them. Germline V lookup: CDR1 SGHTA, CDR2 FQGNSA. CDR3 bases: TGTGCCAGCAGCTTAAGAGGGGTTTCCTACGAGCAGTACTTC. Translation: CASSLRGVSYEQYF.

The rearrangement uses TRBV27 and TRBJ2-5; a weak D match, TRBD2 (5 bases). The V end was cut by 0 bases, the J end by 8 bases, with 16 bases between. The germline V gene encodes CDR1 MNHEY and CDR2 SMNVEV (reference sequence). The CDR3 is 15 residues long. The CDR3 reads CASSLSSLSRGTQYF. The CDR3 DNA follows: TGTGCCAGCAGTTTATCTTCCCTCTCTCGGGGAACCCAGTACTTC.

The V gene is TRBV20-1, the J gene TRBJ1-1, with D perhaps matching TRBD1 (5 bases). The germline V gene has CDR1 DFQATT and CDR2 SNEGSKA (reference sequence). The CDR3 loop spans 14 amino acids. V lost 3 bases and J 3 bases, leaving 14 bases between the germline ends. The CDR3 loop is CSASGGVRDTEAFF. CDR3 nucleotide sequence: TGCAGTGCTAGTGGGGGAGTGAGGGACACTGAAGCTTTCTTT.

This chain links TRBV5-5 with TRBJ2-3, with unresolved D. CDR3 size: 16 residues. Per the germline V gene, CDR1 is SGHKS and CDR2 is YYEKEE (reference sequence). V was trimmed by 1 base and J by 5 bases, leaving 17 bases between them. The CDR3: CASSLSAQTSVDTQYF. CDR3 nucleotides: TGTGCCAGCAGCTTGAGCGCCCAAACCTCGGTAGATACGCAGTATTTT.

The V call is TRBV29-1, the J call TRBJ1-1; D is undetermined. The V gene lost 0 bases and the J gene lost 0 bases, with 8 bases spanning the gap. Germline V gives CDR1 SQVTM, CDR2 ANQGSEA. This CDR3 contains 14 residues. The CDR3 here is CSVEDPFMNTEAFF. The CDR3 DNA sequence: TGCAGCGTTGAAGATCCCTTCATGAACACTGAAGCTTTCTTT.

This clone was found once. The V gene is TRBV6-2 or TRBV6-3, the J gene TRBJ1-1, with D possibly being TRBD1 (6 bases). Trimming left V 5 bases short and J 8 bases short, with 12 bases between. The CDR3 contains 12 residues. The germline V gene has CDR1 MNHEY and CDR2 SVGEGT. CDR3 coding DNA: TGTGCCAGCAGTGAGCAGGGGATAGAAGCTTTCTTT. Protein sequence: CASSEQGIEAFF.

The chain uses TRBV6-5 and TRBJ1-2, with D unresolved. This CDR3 has 15 residues. Germline CDR1 is MNHEY and CDR2 is SVGAGI. V gave up 0 bases and J gave up 1 base, with 9 bases separating them. The CDR3 sequence is CASSYSTVLNYGYTF. In DNA form, the CDR3 reads TGTGCCAGCAGTTACTCCACGGTCCTTAACTATGGCTACACCTTC.

The V gene is TRBV6-5, the J gene TRBJ1-4; D remains unclear. V was cut by 2 bases and J by 0 bases, with 7 bases left in between. CDR1 is MNHEY, CDR2 SVGAGI, per germline. This CDR3 spans 15 amino acids. The CDR3 region is CASSYEQATNEKLFF. The CDR3 coding sequence is TGTGCCAGCAGTTACGAGCAGGCAACTAATGAAAAACTGTTTTTT.

The count of this clone is one. The chain combines TRBV2 with TRBJ1-1, with 9 nucleotides matching TRBD1. CDR1 is SNHLY and CDR2 is FYNNEI in the germline V gene. The CDR3 length is 19 residues. Trimming cost V 0 bases and J 1 base; bases outside gene matches: 12. The CDR3 DNA reads as TGTGCCAGCAGTGAAGCGAGGCGGAACAGGGGGCACCGGAACACTGAAGCTTTCTTT. It translates to CASSEARRNRGHRNTEAFF.

The chain employs TRBV3-1 (or the pseudogene TRBV3-2) and TRBJ1-1; D remains ambiguous. V lost 1 base to trimming and J lost 1 base, with 4 bases between them. This CDR3 contains 13 residues. Germline V lookup: CDR1 LGHDT, CDR2 YNNKEL (reference sequence). The CDR3 sequence: CASSQVQNTEAFF. The CDR3 region has the DNA TGTGCCAGCAGCCAAGTCCAGAACACTGAAGCTTTCTTT.

The chain employs TRBV25-1 and TRBJ2-7; D may correspond to TRBD1 or TRBD2 (7 bases each). Per the germline V gene, CDR1 is MGHDK and CDR2 is SYGVNS. Trimming stripped 4 bases from V and 4 bases from J, with 20 bases between. The CDR3 consists of 16 residues. CDR3 nucleotide sequence: TGTGCCAGCAGTGCTTCTATCGGGGGGACAGATTACGAGCAGTACTTC. This translates into CASSASIGGTDYEQYF.